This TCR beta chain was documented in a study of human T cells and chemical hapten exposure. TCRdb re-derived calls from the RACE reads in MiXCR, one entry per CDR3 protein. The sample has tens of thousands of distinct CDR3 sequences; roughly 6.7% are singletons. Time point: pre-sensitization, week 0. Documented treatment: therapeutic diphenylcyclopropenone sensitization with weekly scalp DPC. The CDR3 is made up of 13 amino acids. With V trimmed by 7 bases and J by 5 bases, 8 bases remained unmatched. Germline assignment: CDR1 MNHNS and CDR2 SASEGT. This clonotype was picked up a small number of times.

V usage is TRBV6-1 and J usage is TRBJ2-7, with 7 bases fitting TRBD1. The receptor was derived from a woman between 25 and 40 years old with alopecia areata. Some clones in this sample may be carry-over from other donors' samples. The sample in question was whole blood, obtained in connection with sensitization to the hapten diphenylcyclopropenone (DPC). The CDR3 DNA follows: TGTGCCAGCAACCGGCAGGGGGACCACGAGCAGTACTTC. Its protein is CASNRQGDHEQYF.